This T cell receptor (beta chain) was documented in a study of cytomegalovirus exposure and HLA in healthy donors. Unmatched junction bases numbered 3, after V lost 0 bases and J lost 4 bases. Germline V gene lookup returns CDR1 KGHSH and CDR2 LQKENI. This CDR3 has 15 amino acids. In the PCR, 60 Vbeta and 13 Jbeta primers were used. TCRdb's table, derived via immunoSEQ multiplex PCR, lists solely in-frame clones and lacks some. In total, the table holds tens of thousands of clones. The gene calls are TRBV18 and TRBJ1-5, with 7 bases lining up with TRBD1. This sequence originates from a man aged 18 to 30 in good health and CMV-seropositive. The sample taken for sequencing was PBMCs. The DNA of the CDR3 is TGTGCCAGCTCACCACCCGACAGGGCGAATCAGCCCCAGCATTTT. This sequence encodes CASSPPDRANQPQHF.